Listed below are T cell receptor beta chains from one sample, sequenced in a study of beta chain features in type 1 diabetes. The data were produced by immunoSEQ multiplex PCR, yet TCRdb's version contains in-frame clones alone and is incomplete. Altogether 900,000 or so clones are present, about 17% being singletons, with the ten largest covering 0.02% to 0.025%. What was sequenced was naive CD4+ T cells from blood. These receptors were obtained from a woman under 30 in good health. Each CDR3 is given with its conserved first and last residue. Fields, in order: V gene, J gene, clone size, D gene, CDR3 DNA, CDR3 protein. The D gene is left open where the match is weak. Expanded clones are given a class, and other clones once, few, many or no size at all.

TRBV6-5	TRBJ2-3	few	-	TGTGCCAGCAGTTACGGGGATACGCAGTATTTT	CASSYGDTQYF
TRBV7-9	TRBJ1-5	-	TRBD1	TGTGCCAGCAGCTTGGGCTTGGGGACAGTGAATCAGCCCCAGCATTTT	CASSLGLGTVNQPQHF
TRBV9	TRBJ2-2	-	-	TGTGCCAGCAGCGTACACGGGGAACAGAACACCGGGGAGCTGTTTTTT	CASSVHGEQNTGELFF
TRBV4-1	TRBJ2-5	few	-	TGCGCCAGCAGCCAAGACCAAGACACGGCCCAGTACTTC	CASSQDQDTAQYF
TRBV10-3	TRBJ2-7	few	TRBD1	TGTGCCATCAGTGGACAGGGAACCTACGAGCAGTACTTC	CAISGQGTYEQYF
TRBV29-1	TRBJ2-7	-	TRBD1	TGCAGCGTTGCTCTGGGACAGGGCTCCTACGAGCAGTACTTC	CSVALGQGSYEQYF
TRBV6-5	TRBJ1-2	-	-	TGTGCCAGCAGGACGGAGGTATATGGCTACACCTTC	CASRTEVYGYTF
TRBV19	TRBJ1-5	few	TRBD1	TGTGCCAGTAGTACCGGGACAGGGGTTCAGCCCCAGCATTTT	CASSTGTGVQPQHF
TRBV28	TRBJ1-4	-	-	TGTGCCAGCAGTCCATCGGGGCGGGATGAAAAACTGTTTTTT	CASSPSGRDEKLFF
TRBV29-1	TRBJ2-1	few	-	TGCAGCGTTAGGGGGGGCCATGAGCAGTTCTTC	CSVRGGHEQFF
TRBV10-3	TRBJ2-5	few	TRBD1	TGTGCCATCAGTGATGTCAGGACAGGGGGCGAGGAGACCCAGTACTTC	CAISDVRTGGEETQYF
TRBV28	TRBJ1-5	few	-	TGTGCCAGCAGTTTATTGGTACAGGGTGAGAGGAGGGATCAGCCCCAGCATTTT	CASSLLVQGERRDQPQHF
TRBV6-5	TRBJ1-2	few	-	TGTGCCAGCAGTAACGGACAGAACTATGGCTACACCTTC	CASSNGQNYGYTF
TRBV10-2	TRBJ2-5	-	-	TGCGCCACCCATGACGAAGAGACCCAGTACTTC	CATHDEETQYF
TRBV5-6	TRBJ2-7	few	-	TGTGCCAGCAGCTTGGTAACTCGCTACGAGCAGTACTTC	CASSLVTRYEQYF
TRBV28	TRBJ2-5	few	TRBD1	TGTGCCAGCCGAAGACTCGGGGGACAGGGAAAAGAGACCCAGTACTTC	CASRRLGGQGKETQYF
TRBV7-9	TRBJ2-1	-	-	TGTGCCAGCAGCACCCTTGAGGGGAGCTCCTACAATGAGCAGTTCTTC	CASSTLEGSSYNEQFF
TRBV14	TRBJ2-2	-	-	TGTGCCAGCAGCCAAGATCTAAACACCGGGGAGCTGTTTTTT	CASSQDLNTGELFF
TRBV7-3	TRBJ2-2	few	-	TGTGCCAGCAGCCCTGCGCTCCGGGGGACTCACACCGGGGAGCTGTTTTTT	CASSPALRGTHTGELFF
TRBV7-3	TRBJ2-1	few	-	TGTGCCAGCAGCTCGGGGTTCAAGCCATACAATGAGCAGTTCTTC	CASSSGFKPYNEQFF
TRBV19	TRBJ2-2	few	-	TGTGCCAGTAGTGCGGGGTCCGCGAACACCGGGGAGCTGTTTTTT	CASSAGSANTGELFF
TRBV14	TRBJ2-1	-	TRBD2	TGTGCCAGCAGCCCGGGACTAGCGGTCTACAATGAGCAGTTCTTC	CASSPGLAVYNEQFF
TRBV21-1	TRBJ2-6	few	-	TGTGCCAGCAGCCCAAGGGGGGACTCTGGGGCCAACGTCCTGACTTTC	CASSPRGDSGANVLTF
TRBV4-2	TRBJ1-4	-	-	TGTGCCAGCAGCCAACCGGGACGTACTAATGAAAAACTGTTTTTT	CASSQPGRTNEKLFF
TRBV27	TRBJ1-4	few	-	TGTGCCAGCAGTTTATTCCAGGGGACTGGAAAACTGTTTTTT	CASSLFQGTGKLFF
TRBV14	TRBJ2-7	few	-	TGTGCCAGCAGCCTTCGGGACGGGCGTCGCCTTCGGGAGCAGTACTTC	CASSLRDGRRLREQYF
TRBV4-1	TRBJ2-5	-	TRBD1	TGCGCCAGCAGCCAAGAAGGACAGGGGGCGTTGGAGACCCAGTACTTC	CASSQEGQGALETQYF
TRBV28	TRBJ2-1	-	TRBD2	TGTGCCAGCATCCTAGGGACTAGCGGGAATGAGCAGTTCTTC	CASILGTSGNEQFF
TRBV29-1	TRBJ1-1	-	TRBD1	TGCAGCGCCAACAGGGGGATGAACACTGAAGCTTTCTTT	CSANRGMNTEAFF
TRBV4-2	TRBJ2-1	few	TRBD2	TGTGCCAGCAGCCCCCACCCCGGGACTAGCGGGAGGACAGGCCGGCACAATGAGCAGTTCTTC	CASSPHPGTSGRTGRHNEQFF
TRBV6-1	TRBJ1-2	few	-	TGTGCCAGCAGTGATTACAGGGGCTACACCTTC	CASSDYRGYTF
TRBV11-2	TRBJ2-7	-	-	TGTGCCAGCAGCTTAGCCGTACAGCAGTACTTC	CASSLAVQQYF
TRBV7-2	TRBJ2-3	-	-	TGTGCCAGCAGCTGGGCGGATACGCAGTATTTT	CASSWADTQYF
TRBV19	TRBJ2-7	-	-	TGTGCCAGTAGTATCCACGGTTCCTACGAGCAGTACTTC	CASSIHGSYEQYF
TRBV10-3	TRBJ2-7	-	-	TGTGCCATCAGTGAGTCCACGGTTTGGTACGAGCAGTACTTC	CAISESTVWYEQYF
TRBV29-1	TRBJ2-7	-	TRBD1	TGCAGCGCCGGAAGGACAGGGGGGGCCGGCGAGCAGTACTTC	CSAGRTGGAGEQYF
TRBV7-2	TRBJ2-5	few	-	TGTGCCAGCAGCTCTGGGGGAGGACCACAAGAGACCCAGTACTTC	CASSSGGGPQETQYF
TRBV6-6	TRBJ1-2	-	-	TGTGCCAGCAGCAATTCCAGGGAGCTTAAACGTGGCTACACCTTC	CASSNSRELKRGYTF
TRBV18	TRBJ2-7	-	-	TGTGCCAGCTCACCGGTCGGGACGGCTTCCTACGAGCAGTACTTC	CASSPVGTASYEQYF
TRBV28	TRBJ1-1	once	TRBD1	TGTGCCAGCAGCCCGGAGGGGGCGGGCGGACGGAACACTGAAGCTTTCTTT	CASSPEGAGGRNTEAFF
TRBV28	TRBJ2-4	-	-	TGTGCCAGCAGTCCCCCGGGCAGCCTAGCCAAAAACATTCAGTACTTC	CASSPPGSLAKNIQYF
TRBV28	TRBJ2-6	-	-	TGTGCCAGCAGTCCTAACCCCACAAGTTCTGGGGCCAACGTCCTGACTTTC	CASSPNPTSSGANVLTF
TRBV4-3	TRBJ2-1	few	-	TGCGCCAGCAGCCAAGATCTGGCCGGCAATGAGCAGTTCTTC	CASSQDLAGNEQFF
TRBV4-2	TRBJ2-3	few	TRBD2	TGTGCCAGCAGCCAAGATCGGGGGGGCTCTATCACAGATACGCAGTATTTT	CASSQDRGGSITDTQYF
TRBV28	TRBJ2-7	-	-	TGTGCCAGCAGCATAGGGATGGAATACGAGCAGTACTTC	CASSIGMEYEQYF
TRBV11-1	TRBJ2-1	-	TRBD2	TGTGCCAGCAGCGCGGGACTAGCGGTTTATGATGAGCAGTTCTTC	CASSAGLAVYDEQFF
TRBV27	TRBJ2-4	-	-	TGTGCCAGCAGTTCGGGGATGCTAGCCAAAAACATTCAGTACTTC	CASSSGMLAKNIQYF
TRBV5-1	TRBJ2-2	-	TRBD2	TGCGCCAGCAGCCTTCCGGGACTAGCGGGAGTAACCGGGGAGCTGTTTTTT	CASSLPGLAGVTGELFF
TRBV4-2	TRBJ2-7	-	TRBD2	TGTGCCAGCAGCCAGGGACTAGCTGAGTACGAGCAGTACTTC	CASSQGLAEYEQYF
TRBV10-3	TRBJ2-7	few	TRBD1	TGTGCCATCAGTCCGGGACAGGGGAGGTACGAGCAGTACTTC	CAISPGQGRYEQYF
TRBV18	TRBJ1-2	few	-	TGTGCCAGCTCACCACCGGCGCGGGGATATGGCTACACCTTC	CASSPPARGYGYTF
TRBV7-2	TRBJ1-5	-	TRBD1	TGTGCCAGCAGCCCGGGACAGGGGGATCAGCCCCAGCATTTT	CASSPGQGDQPQHF